This TCR beta chain was profiled in a study of blood T cell repertoires in COVID-19. Study details: Both acute and convalescent COVID-19 samples were obtained from the United States, Italy and Spain. The cDNA or gDNA used as material had been derived from T cells, B-cell-depleted T cells, or PBMCs.

A remark on this clone: Compared with germline, one end of the junction differs, possibly owing to a read error.

In the study's own analysis: Amplification of reference gene primers provided the estimated nucleated cell counts. Generated by immunoSEQ multiplex PCR, the TCRdb table keeps only in-frame clones and is missing some. V, J and clone size are those of that table, while D and trimming were read from the DNA. Among roughly 260,000 clones listed, about 89% were seen once. Germline values: CDR1 MNHNS, CDR2 SASEGT. This CDR3 spans 13 amino acids. The sequencing sample was made of PBMCs or T cells enriched from blood (not recorded which). This clonotype was sampled from a human donor in a cohort exposed to, infected with or recovered from COVID-19 (not recorded which). The donor label of this sample is uncertain. The genes are TRBV6-1 and TRBJ1-1; weak D call: TRBD1 (5 bases). CDR3 amino acids: CASSEYRNIEAFF. CDR3 bases: TGTGCCAGCAGTGAATACAGGAACATTGAAGCTTTCTTT.